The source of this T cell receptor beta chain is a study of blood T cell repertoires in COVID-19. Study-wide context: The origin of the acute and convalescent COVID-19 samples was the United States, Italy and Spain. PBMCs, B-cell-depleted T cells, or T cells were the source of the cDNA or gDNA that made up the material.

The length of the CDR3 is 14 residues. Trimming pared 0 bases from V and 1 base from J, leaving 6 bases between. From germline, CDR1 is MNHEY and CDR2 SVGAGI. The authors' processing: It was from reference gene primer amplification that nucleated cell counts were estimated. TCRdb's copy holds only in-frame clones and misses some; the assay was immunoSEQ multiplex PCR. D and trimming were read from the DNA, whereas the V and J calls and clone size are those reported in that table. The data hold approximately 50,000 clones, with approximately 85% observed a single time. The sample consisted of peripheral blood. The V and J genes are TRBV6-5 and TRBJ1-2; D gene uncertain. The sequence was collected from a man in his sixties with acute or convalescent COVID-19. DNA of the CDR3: TGTGCCAGCAGTTACTCGGCAGATAACTATGGCTACACCTTC. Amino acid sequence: CASSYSADNYGYTF.